These T cell receptor beta chains were read from a single sample in a study of blood T cell repertoires in COVID-19. Repertoires were generated with immunoSEQ multiplex PCR, while TCRdb's copy carries only in-frame clones and drops some. The table shows about 48,000 clones, with under 90% occurring only once. Sequencing was carried out using peripheral blood. The source of these receptors is a woman aged 55-69 years with acute or convalescent COVID-19. CDR3s include the opening cysteine and the closing phenylalanine or tryptophan. The D gene is left open where the match is weak. Clone size is given for some rows only: seen once, a few or many times, or a class if the clone is expanded.

j_gene,v_gene,abundance,d_gene,len,CDR3nt,CDR3aa
TRBJ2-2,TRBV2,-,-,15,TGTGCCAGCAGAGAAACATACGCGAACACCGGGGAGCTGTTTTTT,CASRETYANTGELFF
TRBJ2-1,TRBV4-3,few,-,16,TGCGCCAGCAGCCAAGGGGCTAGCGCGATCCACAATGAGCAGTTCTTC,CASSQGASAIHNEQFF
TRBJ1-1,TRBV5-1,-,-,15,TGCGCCAGCAGCTTGGTTGGGACAAAGAACACTGAAGCTTTCTTT,CASSLVGTKNTEAFF
TRBJ2-3,TRBV5-1,-,-,16,TGCGCCAGCAGCCAAGAAGGTCCGACTCGCACAGATACGCAGTATTTT,CASSQEGPTRTDTQYF
TRBJ2-7,TRBV14,-,TRBD2,16,TGTGCCAGCAGCCAAGCACTAGCGGAGGTTCCCTACGAGCAGTACTTC,CASSQALAEVPYEQYF
TRBJ2-7,TRBV5-1,-,TRBD1,16,TGCGCCAGCAGCTCAATACGGGGGACAGGAATCTACGAGCAGTACTTC,CASSSIRGTGIYEQYF
TRBJ2-7,TRBV11-1,medium-sized,-,13,TGTGCCAGCAGCTTAGTTCGAGGGAGCGAGCAGTACTTC,CASSLVRGSEQYF
TRBJ1-6,TRBV21-1,-,-,17,TGTGCCAGCAGCAAAGGGAGCGGGACTTATTATAATTCACCCCTCCACTTT,CASSKGSGTYYNSPLHF
TRBJ2-1,TRBV7-9,-,-,13,TGTGCCAGCAGCTCCTCCTCCTACAATGAGCAGTTCTTC,CASSSSSYNEQFF
TRBJ2-7,TRBV7-2,-,-,13,TGTGCCAGCAGCTTAGTGTTAACCTACGAGCAGTACTTC,CASSLVLTYEQYF
TRBJ1-1,TRBV6-4,-,-,13,TGTGCCAGCAGCCCACAGATTAACACTGAAGCTTTCTTT,CASSPQINTEAFF
TRBJ1-5,TRBV2,-,TRBD1,13,TGTGCCAGCAACCAGAGGGGGCTTCAGCCCCAGCATTTT,CASNQRGLQPQHF
TRBJ1-6,TRBV7-9,-,-,16,TGTGCCAGCAGCTACCGGAGGGGTTCCTATAATTCACCCCTCCACTTT,CASSYRRGSYNSPLHF
TRBJ2-2,TRBV14,-,-,18,TGTGCCAGCAGCCAAAGGAGGTTCCTACTGGAAAGTCCCGGGGAGCTGTTTTTT,CASSQRRFLLESPGELFF
TRBJ1-2,TRBV5-8,-,TRBD1,15,TGTGCCAGCAGCTTGGCGGGACAGCCTAACTATGGCTACACCTTC,CASSLAGQPNYGYTF
TRBJ1-5,TRBV15,-,-,16,TGTGCCACCAGCAGAGATATAGTGCGGGCGGATCAGCCCCAGCATTTT,CATSRDIVRADQPQHF
TRBJ2-2,TRBV6-1,-,-,14,TGTGCCAGCAGTGAGGCTTTTAACACCGGGGAGCTGTTTTTT,CASSEAFNTGELFF
TRBJ2-6,TRBV7-9,-,-,18,TGTGCCAGCAGCCCTGAAGAGCAGGGAATCTCTGGGGCCAACGTCCTGACTTTC,CASSPEEQGISGANVLTF
TRBJ2-7,TRBV6-6,-,TRBD2,15,TGTGCCAGCAGTTCCTCGGGAGGGGCGCTCGGCGAGCAGTACTTC,CASSSSGGALGEQYF
TRBJ1-1,TRBV19,-,-,15,TGTGCCAGTAGTGCGTTCAGGGATGCGATACGGGGGGCTTTCTTT,CASSAFRDAIRGAFF
TRBJ1-5,TRBV11-2,-,-,15,TGTGCCAGCAGCTTAGAGGGGGGGGTACGGGAGCCCCAGCATTTT,CASSLEGGVREPQHF
TRBJ2-5,TRBV6-2/TRBV6-3,few,-,13,TGTGCCAGCAGTTACTCGGGCAGGGAGACCCAGTACTTC,CASSYSGRETQYF
TRBJ2-5,TRBV3-1/TRBV3-2,-,-,12,TGTGCCAGCAGCCAGTCTGAGGAGACCCAGTACTTC,CASSQSEETQYF
TRBJ2-2,TRBV2,-,-,15,TGTGCCAGCAGTGATATCGGGGGTGCGATCGGGGAGCTGTTTTTT,CASSDIGGAIGELFF
TRBJ1-1,TRBV6-5,-,TRBD1,15,TGTGCCAGCAGTTATTCGACAGGGCGAAACACTGAAGCTTTCTTT,CASSYSTGRNTEAFF
TRBJ2-6,TRBV7-9,-,-,18,TGTGCCAGCAGCTCCAGACAGTCCGGGGGCTCTGGGGCCAACGTCCTGACTTTC,CASSSRQSGGSGANVLTF
TRBJ2-5,TRBV11-2,-,TRBD1,14,TGTGCCAGCAGCGTACAGGGGGACAGGCAGACCCAGTACTTC,CASSVQGDRQTQYF
TRBJ1-1,TRBV6-6,-,-,15,TGTGCCAGCAGTTCATTAGGACACCAGAACACTGAAGCTTTCTTT,CASSSLGHQNTEAFF
TRBJ1-6,TRBV6-1,-,-,15,TGTGCCAGCAGTGAATTAAGGGGCGCCAGCTCACCCCTCCACTTT,CASSELRGASSPLHF
TRBJ2-5,TRBV30,-,TRBD1,13,TGTGCGGGACAGGGGGCTTGGGGGGAGACCCAGTACTTC,CAGQGAWGETQYF
TRBJ1-1,TRBV12-3/TRBV12-4,-,-,13,TGTGCCAGCAGAATAACAGGGTCCACTGAAGCTTTCTTT,CASRITGSTEAFF
TRBJ1-1,TRBV14,few,-,15,TGTGCCAGCAGCCTCGGGAGAGGACCAGGGTCTGAAGCTTTCTTT,CASSLGRGPGSEAFF
TRBJ1-6,TRBV27,-,-,18,TGTGCCAGCAGTCCCTCGTGGACCGGAGGGCTCTATAATTCACCCCTCCACTTT,CASSPSWTGGLYNSPLHF
TRBJ1-1,TRBV5-1,-,TRBD1,14,TGCGCCAGCAGCCCGGGGACAGGGTTTGGTGAAGCTTTCTTT,CASSPGTGFGEAFF
TRBJ2-7,TRBV6-2/TRBV6-3,-,TRBD1,14,TGTGCCAGCAGTTACCCCCAGGGGGCCTGGGAGCAGTACTTC,CASSYPQGAWEQYF
TRBJ2-2,TRBV12-3/TRBV12-4,-,TRBD1,13,TGTGCCAGCAGGGTAACAGGGGCCGGGGAGCTGTTTTTT,CASRVTGAGELFF
TRBJ1-2,TRBV12-5,few,-,15,TGTGCTAGTGGTTTGGTGTCGGGGGGGAACTATGGCTACACCTTC,CASGLVSGGNYGYTF
TRBJ2-5,TRBV5-6,-,-,16,TGTGCCAGCAGCTTGGCCGAGAGACAGAGCCAAGAGACCCAGTACTTC,CASSLAERQSQETQYF
TRBJ2-2,TRBV24-1,-,TRBD1,17,TGTGCCACCAGTGATTTCGGCGCGGCAGGGGGAACCGGGGAGCTGTTTTTT,CATSDFGAAGGTGELFF
TRBJ2-1,TRBV29-1,-,TRBD2,16,TGCAGCGTCGAGGGTGGTAGCGGGAGATCCTACAATGAGCAGTTCTTC,CSVEGGSGRSYNEQFF